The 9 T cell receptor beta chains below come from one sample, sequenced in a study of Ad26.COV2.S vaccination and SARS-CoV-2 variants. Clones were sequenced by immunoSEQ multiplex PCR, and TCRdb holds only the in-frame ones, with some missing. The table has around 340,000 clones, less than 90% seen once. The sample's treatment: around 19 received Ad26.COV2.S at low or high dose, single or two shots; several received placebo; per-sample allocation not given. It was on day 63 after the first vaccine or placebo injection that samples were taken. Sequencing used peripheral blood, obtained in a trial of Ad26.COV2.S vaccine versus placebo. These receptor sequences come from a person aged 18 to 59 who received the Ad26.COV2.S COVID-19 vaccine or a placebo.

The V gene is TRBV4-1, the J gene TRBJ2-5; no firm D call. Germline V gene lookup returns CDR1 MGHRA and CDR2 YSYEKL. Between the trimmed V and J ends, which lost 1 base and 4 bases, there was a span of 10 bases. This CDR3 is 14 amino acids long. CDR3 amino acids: CASSQGTFGETQYF. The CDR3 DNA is TGCGCCAGCAGCCAAGGGACCTTCGGAGAGACCCAGTACTTC.

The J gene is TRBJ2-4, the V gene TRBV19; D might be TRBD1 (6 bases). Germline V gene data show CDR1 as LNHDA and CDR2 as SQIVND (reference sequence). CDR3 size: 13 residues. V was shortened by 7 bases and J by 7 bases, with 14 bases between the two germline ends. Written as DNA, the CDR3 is TGTGCCAGTACCTTGGACAGCGTGAACATTCAGTACTTC. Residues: CASTLDSVNIQYF.

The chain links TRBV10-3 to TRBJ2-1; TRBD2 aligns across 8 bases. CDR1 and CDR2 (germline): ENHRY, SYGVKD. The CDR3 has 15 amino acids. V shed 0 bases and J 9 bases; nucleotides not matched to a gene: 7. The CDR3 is CAISESPAGVGEQFF. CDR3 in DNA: TGTGCCATCAGTGAGTCGCCAGCGGGAGTAGGTGAGCAGTTCTTC.

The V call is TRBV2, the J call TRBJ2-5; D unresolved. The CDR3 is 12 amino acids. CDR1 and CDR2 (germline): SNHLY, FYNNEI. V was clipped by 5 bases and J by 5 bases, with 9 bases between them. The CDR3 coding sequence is TGTGCCAGCAGTCAAGAGAGGGAGACCCAGTACTTC. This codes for CASSQERETQYF.

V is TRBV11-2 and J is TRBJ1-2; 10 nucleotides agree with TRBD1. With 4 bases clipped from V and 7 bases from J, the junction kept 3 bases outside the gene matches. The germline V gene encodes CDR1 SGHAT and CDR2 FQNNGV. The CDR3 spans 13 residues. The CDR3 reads CASSWTGGGGYTF. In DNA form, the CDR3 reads TGTGCCAGCAGCTGGACAGGGGGAGGTGGCTACACCTTC.

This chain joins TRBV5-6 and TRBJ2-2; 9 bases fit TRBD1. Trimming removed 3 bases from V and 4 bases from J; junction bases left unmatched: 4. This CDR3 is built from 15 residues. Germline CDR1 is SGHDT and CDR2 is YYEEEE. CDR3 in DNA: TGTGCCAGCAGCTCCGGGACAGGGCGCACCGGGGAGCTGTTTTTT. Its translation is CASSSGTGRTGELFF. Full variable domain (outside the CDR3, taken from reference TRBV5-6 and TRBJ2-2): DAGVTQSPTHLIKTRGQQVTLRCSPKSGHDTVSWYQQALGQGPQFIFQYYEEEERQRGNFPDRFSGHQFPNYSSELNVNALLLGDSALYLCASSSGTGRTGELFFGEGSRLTVL.

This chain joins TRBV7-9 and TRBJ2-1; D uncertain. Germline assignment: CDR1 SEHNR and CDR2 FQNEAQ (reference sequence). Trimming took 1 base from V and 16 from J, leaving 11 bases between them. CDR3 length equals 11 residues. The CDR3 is CASSLGGVGFF. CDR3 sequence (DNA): TGTGCCAGCAGCTTAGGAGGAGTAGGCTTCTTC.

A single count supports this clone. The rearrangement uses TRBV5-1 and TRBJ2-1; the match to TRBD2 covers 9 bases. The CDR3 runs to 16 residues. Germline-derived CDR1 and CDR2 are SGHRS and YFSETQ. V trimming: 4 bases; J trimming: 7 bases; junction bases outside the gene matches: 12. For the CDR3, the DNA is TGCGCCAGCAGCCCCCTGGGACGCGGGGGGGCGAATGAGCAGTTCTTC. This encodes CASSPLGRGGANEQFF.

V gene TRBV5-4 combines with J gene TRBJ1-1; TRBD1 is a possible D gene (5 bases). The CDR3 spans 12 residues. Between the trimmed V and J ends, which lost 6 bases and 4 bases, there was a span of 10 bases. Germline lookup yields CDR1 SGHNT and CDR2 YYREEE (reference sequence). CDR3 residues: CASKGRGTEAFF. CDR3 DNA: TGTGCCAGCAAGGGAAGGGGCACTGAAGCTTTCTTT.